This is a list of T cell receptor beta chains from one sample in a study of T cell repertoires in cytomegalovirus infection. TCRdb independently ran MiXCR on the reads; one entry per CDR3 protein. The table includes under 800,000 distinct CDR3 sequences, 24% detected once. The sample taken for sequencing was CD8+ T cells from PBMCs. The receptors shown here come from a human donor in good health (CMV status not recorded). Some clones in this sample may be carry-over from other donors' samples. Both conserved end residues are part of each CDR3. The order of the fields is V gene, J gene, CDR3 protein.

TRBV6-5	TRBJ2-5	CASSYFSRAVETQYF
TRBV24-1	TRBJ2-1	CATSIRVRDRQDSSYNEQFF
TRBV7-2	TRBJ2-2	CASSLDSYTGELFF
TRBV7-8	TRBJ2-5	CVSVKERSKRPQYF
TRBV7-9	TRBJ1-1	CASILEEGSVGAFF
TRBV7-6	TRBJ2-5	CASSLGSEIIQETQYF
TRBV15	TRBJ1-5	CATSRDRVTNQPQHF
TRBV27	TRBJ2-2	CASSLSWSNTGELFF
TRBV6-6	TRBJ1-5	CTSGVDSLRGQPQHF
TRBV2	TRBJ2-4	CASRQTGGKNIQYF
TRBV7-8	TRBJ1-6	CASSHPRSGEAYNSPLHF
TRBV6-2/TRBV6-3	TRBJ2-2	CASSYPRGGPGELFF
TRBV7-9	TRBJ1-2	CASSGTGPYYGYTF
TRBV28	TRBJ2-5	CASSLLLAGGLADGSQYF
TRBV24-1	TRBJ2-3	CATSDLESENTQYF
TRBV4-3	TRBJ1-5	CASSQDRRGNQPQHF
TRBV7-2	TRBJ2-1	CASSPTGFEQFF
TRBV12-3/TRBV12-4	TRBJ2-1	CASRPSGGLSYNEQFF
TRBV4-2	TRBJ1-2	CASSQDGGGGGYTF
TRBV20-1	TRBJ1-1	CSARDGREGSEAFF
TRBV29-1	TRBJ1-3	CSVEVGGVFAGNTIYF
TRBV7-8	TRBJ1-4	CASSLDGGTNEKLFF
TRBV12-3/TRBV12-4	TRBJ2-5	CASSSESVPKGTRWRQETQYF
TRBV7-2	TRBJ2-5	CASSLDWALQETQYF
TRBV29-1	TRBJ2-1	CSVEGFRGSYNEQFF
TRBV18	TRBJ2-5	CASSSPDRAETQYF
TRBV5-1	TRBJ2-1	CASSLDRGEQFF
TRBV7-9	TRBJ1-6	CASTNNSYNSPLHF
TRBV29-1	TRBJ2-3	CSVDPGGGQYF
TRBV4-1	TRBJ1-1	CASSQWDGAEAFF
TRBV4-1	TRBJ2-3	CASSQGRGVTDTQYF
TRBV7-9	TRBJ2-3	CASRVTGGTGTDTQYF
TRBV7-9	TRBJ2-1	CASSLVAGHNEQFF
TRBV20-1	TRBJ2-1	CSADYRGGGSYEQFF
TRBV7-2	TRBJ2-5	CASSDSPETGGQETQYF
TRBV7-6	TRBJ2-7	CVSSDDSTYEQYF
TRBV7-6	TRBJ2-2	CASSLEWPTGELFF
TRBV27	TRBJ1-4	CASGGQGTNEKLFF
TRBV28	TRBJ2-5	CANADSRDRQETQYF
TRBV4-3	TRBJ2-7	CASSQDAGTSSYEQYF
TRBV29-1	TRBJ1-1	CSASTGGNTEAFF
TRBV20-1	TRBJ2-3	CSARVTGTSVPDTQYF
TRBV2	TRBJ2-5	CASSASGDRPALDVTQYF
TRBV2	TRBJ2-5	CASSDESPPAQETQYF
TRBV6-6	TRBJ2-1	CANSYSQGVKQFF
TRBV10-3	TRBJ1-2	CAIGTLVGYGYTF
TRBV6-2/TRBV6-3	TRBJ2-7	CASSYSLLTGEYYEQYF
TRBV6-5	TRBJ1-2	CASLTRGGAGYGYTF
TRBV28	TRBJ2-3	CASSDRDISTDTQYF
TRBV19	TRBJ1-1	CASSIGTADTEAFF
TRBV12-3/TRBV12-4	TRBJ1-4	CASTGHRNTATNEKLFF
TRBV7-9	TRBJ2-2	CASSPPGKTKNTGELFF
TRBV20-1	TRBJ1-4	CSARSVINEKLFF
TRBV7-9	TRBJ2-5	CASTHEGQETQYF